This TCR beta chain was sequenced for a study of shared clonotypes between healthy human individuals. Nashville, Tennessee was home to all donors, who were Caucasian adults. The CDR3 loop spans 14 amino acids. Genomic DNA (from each subset) was split evenly across several immunoSEQ plates. Amplification in unsorted PBMC replicate PCRs started from 250 to 300 ng DNA, which equals roughly 27,000 T cell genomes. Researchers sequenced unsorted PBMC DNA using ten immunoSEQ deep assay plates. The method was immunoSEQ multiplex PCR; TCRdb's version includes in-frame clones alone and lacks a portion of them. The profile shows about half a million clones, roughly 78% of them singletons.

The clonotype originates from a woman aged 40 to 50 in good health. Some clones in this sample may be carry-over from other donors' samples. The sample taken for sequencing was PBMCs. V and J are TRBV21-1 and TRBJ2-7; TRBD2 reflects the table's D call only, with no check against the DNA. TRBV21-1 is a known pseudogene. CDR3 amino acids: CASSRGLAGYEQYF. For the CDR3, the DNA is TGTGCCAGCAGCAGGGGACTAGCGGGGTACGAGCAGTACTTC.